This TCR beta chain was profiled in a study of cytomegalovirus exposure and HLA in healthy donors. In its sample, this clone ranks as medium-sized. Its cognate antigen is unknown. General study results and limits: Common viral pathogens were later found to be apparently linked to several of the most significant clusters.

There are 15 residues in the CDR3. V gave up 3 bases and J gave up 3 bases, with 15 bases separating them. Germline assignment: CDR1 SQVTM and CDR2 ANQGSEA. Researchers ran the PCR with 60 Vbeta and 13 Jbeta primers. The protocol was immunoSEQ multiplex PCR, while the TCRdb copy is restricted to in-frame clones and leaves out a portion. The sample records nearly 110,000 clones, about two thirds being singletons. The chain uses TRBV29-1 and TRBJ2-1, with a possible D match to TRBD1 (7 bases). Sequences were obtained from PBMCs. The clonotype was recovered from a female donor in good health and CMV-seronegative. In nucleotides, the CDR3 is TGCAGCGTTGAGGAGGGACAGCGTTACTACAATGAGCAGTTCTTC. Translation gives CSVEEGQRYYNEQFF.